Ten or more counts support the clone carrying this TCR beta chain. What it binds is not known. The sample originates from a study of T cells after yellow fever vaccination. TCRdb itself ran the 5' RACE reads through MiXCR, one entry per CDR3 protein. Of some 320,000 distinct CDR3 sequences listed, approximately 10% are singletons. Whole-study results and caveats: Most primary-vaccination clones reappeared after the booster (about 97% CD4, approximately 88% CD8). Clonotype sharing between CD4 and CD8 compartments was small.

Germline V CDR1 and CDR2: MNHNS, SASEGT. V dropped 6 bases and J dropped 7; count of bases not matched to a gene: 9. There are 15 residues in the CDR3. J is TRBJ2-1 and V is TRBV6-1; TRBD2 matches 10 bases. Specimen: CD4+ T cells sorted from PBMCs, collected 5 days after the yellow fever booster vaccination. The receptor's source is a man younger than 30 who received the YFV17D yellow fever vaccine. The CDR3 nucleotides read TGTGCCAGCAGCTTAGCGGGGGGTCGATCGAATGAGCAGTTCTTC. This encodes CASSLAGGRSNEQFF.